This is a list of T cell receptor beta chains from one sample in a study of cytomegalovirus exposure and HLA in healthy donors. TCRdb keeps only in-frame clones here, not all; method: immunoSEQ multiplex PCR. This sample yields over 200,000 clones, of which about 80% are seen a single time; roughly 6% belongs to the top ten. Sequencing was done on a sample of PBMCs. All receptors derive from a man in his forties in good health and CMV-seropositive. The CDR3 runs from the conserved cysteine through the conserved F or W. The D gene is left open where the match is weak. For some rows the clone size is stated as once, few or many, or as a class when expanded; others skip it.

TRBV5-5,NA,NA,TRBJ1-1,TGTGCCAGCAGCTTGTGGGAGGGATTGAACACTGAAGCTTTCTTT,CASSLWEGLNTEAFF
TRBV6-6,NA,NA,TRBJ2-7,TGTGCCAGCAATTGGGAGGCCGTCTCCTACGAGCAGTACTTC,CASNWEAVSYEQYF
TRBV6-5,NA,NA,TRBJ1-1,TGTGCCAGCAGCCGCCTTCAGAGGAGTACTGAAGCTTTCTTT,CASSRLQRSTEAFF
TRBV5-1,NA,NA,TRBJ1-1,TGCGCCAGCAGCCCACAGGGAAGGAACACTGAAGCTTTCTTT,CASSPQGRNTEAFF
TRBV19,NA,NA,TRBJ1-2,TGTGCCAGTAGTGGAGGAATGGGGATAATCTATGGCTACACCTTC,CASSGGMGIIYGYTF
TRBV9,NA,NA,TRBJ2-7,TGTGCCAGCAGCGTAGAGGGGGAGGGAACCTACGAGCAGTACTTC,CASSVEGEGTYEQYF
TRBV7-9,NA,NA,TRBJ2-5,TGTGCCAGCAGCCCAGGGGCAGGGGCTGGGGAGACCCAGTACTTC,CASSPGAGAGETQYF
TRBV7-2,NA,TRBD1,TRBJ1-1,TGTGCCAGCAGCTTAGGGGGACTGGACAGGGGAGACACTGAAGCTTTCTTT,CASSLGGLDRGDTEAFF
TRBV5-1,few,TRBD1,TRBJ2-2,TGCGCCAGCAGCTTCTTGACAGGGGGTCGGACCGGGGAGCTGTTTTTT,CASSFLTGGRTGELFF
TRBV6-5,NA,NA,TRBJ1-1,TGTGCCAGCAGTTACGGGGCAACAGGGATGGCCACTGAAGCTTTCTTT,CASSYGATGMATEAFF
TRBV5-1,NA,NA,TRBJ2-6,TGCGCCAGCAGCTGGCTCGTGACAGGAAACTCTGGGGCCAACGTCCTGACTTTC,CASSWLVTGNSGANVLTF
TRBV9,once,NA,TRBJ2-7,TGTGCCAGCAGCGTAGGTGGGGGGTCTGTCTACGAGCAGTACTTC,CASSVGGGSVYEQYF
TRBV10-3,NA,TRBD1,TRBJ1-1,TGTGCCATCAGCGACCTGCCTCCGGGACAGGCTCTCGGAACCACTGAAGCTTTCTTT,CAISDLPPGQALGTTEAFF
TRBV5-4,NA,TRBD1,TRBJ1-2,TGTGCCAGCAGCTTGGGCAGGGGGCGCAGCTATGGCTACACCTTC,CASSLGRGRSYGYTF
TRBV30,few,NA,TRBJ2-3,TGTGCCTGGAATGAACAGGTCACAGATACGCAGTATTTT,CAWNEQVTDTQYF
TRBV6-1,NA,NA,TRBJ2-2,TGTGCCAGCAGTGAAAGGGGGGGGTATGGCGGGGCGAACACCGGGGAGCTGTTTTTT,CASSERGGYGGANTGELFF
TRBV30,NA,TRBD2,TRBJ2-7,TGTGCCTGGAGTGTCTCGGGAGGCCACAGCCAGGACTTC,CAWSVSGGHSQDF
TRBV11-3,few,NA,TRBJ1-1,TGTGCCAGCAGCCGCAAAATTACAGGGGAAGCTTTCTTT,CASSRKITGEAFF
TRBV15,once,NA,TRBJ2-1,TGTGCCACCAGCAGAGATTCGGGTTTCAATGAGCAGTTCTTC,CATSRDSGFNEQFF
TRBV5-1,NA,TRBD1,TRBJ1-2,TGCGCCAGCAGCTTGGACAGGGGCAGTAATGGCTACACCTTC,CASSLDRGSNGYTF
TRBV11-3,NA,TRBD1,TRBJ1-3,TGTGCCAGCAGCGCCCGAAGTCGGACAGGGGCCTCCTCTGGAAACACCATATATTTT,CASSARSRTGASSGNTIYF
TRBV5-6,NA,TRBD2,TRBJ2-5,TGTGCCAGCAGCTCGACAGCGGGAGGGGTGGAGACCCAGTACTTC,CASSSTAGGVETQYF
TRBV19,NA,NA,TRBJ1-4,TGTGCCAGTAAGGGGCCGGCGGATGAAAAACTGTTTTTT,CASKGPADEKLFF
TRBV29-1,once,NA,TRBJ1-1,TGCAGCGCAAAGCCGGGGTCGAACACTGAAGCTTTCTTT,CSAKPGSNTEAFF
TRBV5-1,NA,NA,TRBJ1-3,TGCGCCAGCAGCTTCGGCCAGGAGGGGAACACCATATATTTT,CASSFGQEGNTIYF